These 23 T cell receptor beta chains were sequenced from one sample in a study of cytomegalovirus exposure and HLA in healthy donors. Produced via immunoSEQ multiplex PCR; TCRdb's table is partial and in-frame only. Of fewer than 200,000 clones in the sample, roughly 85% were seen once. The sample consisted of PBMCs. Receptor source: a young man in good health and CMV-seropositive.

The rearrangement uses TRBV21-1 and TRBJ2-1; the table's D call, TRBD2, was not checked against the DNA. TRBV21-1 is a listed pseudogene. The CDR3 is 12 residues long. Here the CDR3 DNA reads TGTGCCAGCAGCAAAGTCCTAGCGGGGGGGTTCTTC. Translated: CASSKVLAGGFF.

This sequence joins TRBV9 and TRBJ1-2; 8 bases are a match to TRBD1. The CDR3 consists of 15 residues. V was clipped by 4 bases and J by 7 bases; unmatched bases: 12. Germline V CDR1 and CDR2: SGDLS, YYNGEE. CDR3 in amino acids: CASSPRTGPGGGYTF. The CDR3 DNA reads as TGTGCCAGCAGCCCCCGGACAGGGCCGGGGGGTGGCTACACCTTC.

The rearrangement joins TRBV10-1 to TRBJ2-7; TRBD1 aligns across 8 bases. The CDR3 totals 15 residues. Germline V CDR1 and CDR2: WNHNN, SYGVQD (reference sequence). The J segment lost 5 bases and the V segment lost 1 base, leaving 7 bases of the junction unmatched. As DNA, the CDR3 is TGCGCCAGCAGTGAGTACCAAGGACAGGGCCACGAGCAGTACTTC. Translating gives CASSEYQGQGHEQYF.

The chain has TRBV5-1 and TRBJ1-2; perhaps TRBD1 as D (5 bases). Germline loops: CDR1 SGHRS, CDR2 YFSETQ. CDR3 length: 13 residues. Trimming stripped 4 bases from V and 0 bases from J, with 7 bases between. The CDR3 DNA reads TGCGCCAGCAGCCCAGGGTCTAACTATGGCTACACCTTC. Translation gives CASSPGSNYGYTF.

The DNA for the CDR3 is TGTGCCAGCAGTTACAAAGCGGGCCTCACCGGGGAGCTGTTTTTT. It is translated as CASSYKAGLTGELFF. The V call is TRBV6-5, the J call TRBJ2-2; D may be TRBD2 (6 bases). CDR1 and CDR2 (germline): MNHEY, SVGAGI. V shed 2 bases and J shed 4 bases, with 11 bases lying between them. This CDR3 comprises 15 residues.

The genes are TRBV23-1 and TRBJ2-6; possible D gene TRBD2, 5 bases. TRBV23-1 is an open reading frame whose function is uncertain. The CDR3 has 16 residues. V lost 0 bases and J 4 bases, leaving 10 bases between the germline ends. CDR3 residues: CASSQSGGAGANVLTF. CDR3 bases: TGCGCCAGCAGTCAATCAGGAGGAGCCGGGGCCAACGTCCTGACTTTC.

The chain has TRBV2 and TRBJ1-1; D not resolved. This CDR3 comprises 13 residues. From germline, CDR1 is SNHLY and CDR2 FYNNEI. The V end lost 6 bases, the J end lost 0 bases, and 8 bases lay between the germline ends. This CDR3 reads CASRAEVNTEAFF. CDR3 nucleotides: TGTGCCAGCAGGGCTGAGGTGAACACTGAAGCTTTCTTT.

The chain is built from TRBV19 and TRBJ2-1; 10 bases align to TRBD1. V dropped 4 bases and J dropped 7; count of bases not matched to a gene: 10. The CDR3 extends over 16 amino acids. Germline CDR1 and CDR2: LNHDA and SQIVND (reference sequence). CDR3 sequence (DNA): TGTGCCAGTAGTAGAAGTCCGGGACAGGGGACGAATGAGCAGTTCTTC. It translates to CASSRSPGQGTNEQFF.

The chain links TRBV28 to TRBJ2-1; D possibly corresponds to TRBD2 (5 bases). The CDR3 is made up of 14 amino acids. Trimming left V 2 bases short and J 8 bases short, with 13 bases between. Per the germline V gene, CDR1 is MDHEN and CDR2 is SYDVKM. The CDR3 bases are TGTGCCAGCAGTTTACAACGGGATCGCGATGAGCAGTTCTTC. Translated: CASSLQRDRDEQFF.

V is TRBV7-3 and J is TRBJ2-1; D perhaps matches TRBD2 (6 bases). From germline, CDR1 is SGHTA and CDR2 FQGTGA. Between the trimmed V and J ends, which lost 7 bases and 9 bases, there was a span of 16 bases. This CDR3 is 13 amino acids long. The CDR3 is CASMRDSSGEQFF. The DNA of the CDR3 is TGTGCCAGCATGCGGGACTCCTCAGGTGAGCAGTTCTTC.

The V gene is TRBV10-1, the J gene TRBJ2-1, with 9 nucleotides matching TRBD2. J gave up 4 bases and V 0 bases, and 13 bases lay outside the gene matches. From germline, CDR1 is WNHNN and CDR2 SYGVQD (reference sequence). This CDR3 region has 19 residues. This chain's CDR3 is CASSESAAGGRLRYNEQFF. The CDR3 region has the DNA TGCGCCAGCAGTGAGTCGGCGGCGGGGGGGCGACTGAGATACAATGAGCAGTTCTTC.

The V gene is TRBV6-1, the J gene TRBJ1-1; 8 bases map to TRBD1. The V and J ends lost 4 bases and 5 bases, in that order; junction bases with no gene match: 3. Germline CDR1 MNHNS, CDR2 SASEGT. This CDR3 has 13 amino acids. This CDR3 reads CASSGTGRTEAFF. DNA of the CDR3: TGTGCCAGCAGTGGGACAGGGAGAACTGAAGCTTTCTTT.

The genes are TRBV5-1 and TRBJ1-2; no reliable D call. This CDR3 comprises 15 residues. Trimming stripped 9 bases from V and 1 base from J, with 19 bases between. Germline V gene data show CDR1 as SGHRS and CDR2 as YFSETQ. CDR3 DNA: TGCGCCACCAACCCAGGAGGGCCCCTTAACTATGGCTACACCTTC. This gives the protein CATNPGGPLNYGYTF.

V usage is TRBV4-2 and J usage is TRBJ2-7; TRBD1 is a possible D gene (6 bases). V was cut by 0 bases and J by 4 bases, with 13 bases left in between. The germline V gene has CDR1 LGHNA and CDR2 YNFKEQ. This CDR3 has 15 residues. The CDR3, as DNA: TGTGCCAGCAGCCAAGACCGGACAGAGATGTACGAGCAGTACTTC. Translating gives CASSQDRTEMYEQYF.

The rearrangement links TRBV19 to TRBJ2-7; no clear D. Germline V gene data show CDR1 as LNHDA and CDR2 as SQIVND (reference sequence). This CDR3 is built from 14 residues. With 0 bases removed from V and 1 base from J, the gap between germline ends came to 7 bases. This CDR3 reads CASSIERQSYEQYF. The CDR3 nucleotides are TGTGCCAGTAGTATAGAGAGGCAGTCCTACGAGCAGTACTTC.

This clone was counted only a few times. The chain couples TRBV2 to TRBJ2-7, with 7 bases lining up with TRBD1. There are 13 residues in the CDR3. From germline, CDR1 is SNHLY and CDR2 FYNNEI. The V gene end was trimmed by 7 bases and the J gene end by 2 bases; junction bases not matched to a gene: 5. The CDR3 protein is CASMGDSTYEQYF. The CDR3 DNA follows: TGTGCCAGCATGGGGGACAGTACCTACGAGCAGTACTTC.

The table lists this clone with a count of one. The chain recombines TRBV9 with TRBJ2-7; 7 nucleotides line up with TRBD1. Trimming cost V 0 bases and J 2 bases; bases outside gene matches: 5. Per germline, CDR1 SGDLS and CDR2 YYNGEE. The CDR3 covers 15 residues. In DNA, the CDR3 is TGTGCCAGCAGCGTAGCGTACAGGGGCCCCTACGAGCAGTACTTC. This translates into CASSVAYRGPYEQYF.

This sequence joins TRBV7-3 and TRBJ2-7, with 12 bases lining up with TRBD1. The CDR3 is 13 amino acids. Unmatched junction bases numbered 3, after V lost 1 base and J lost 11 bases. CDR1 is SGHTA, CDR2 FQGTGA, per germline. CDR3 nucleotide sequence: TGTGCCAGCAGCTTAATGGGACAGGGGGCAAAGTACTTC. The encoded protein is CASSLMGQGAKYF. The full variable domain, its missing parts supplied by reference TRBV7-3 and TRBJ2-7, is GAGVSQTPSNKVTEKGKYVELRCDPISGHTALYWYRQSLGQGPEFLIYFQGTGAADDSGLPNDRFFAVRPEGSVSTLKIQRTERGDSAVYLCASSLMGQGAKYFGPGTRLTVT.

The rearrangement joins TRBV2 to TRBJ2-3; tentative D call: TRBD2 (6 bases). The CDR3 runs 15 residues. CDR1 and CDR2 from the germline V gene are SNHLY and FYNNEI. The germline V and J ends were trimmed by 6 bases and 0 bases, with 13 bases remaining between them. The CDR3 DNA sequence: TGTGCCAGCAGGGCGGGGAGAACTAGCACAGATACGCAGTATTTT. Translated: CASRAGRTSTDTQYF.

This chain links TRBV5-1 with TRBJ2-2; D is ambiguous. This CDR3 has 12 amino acids. Germline CDR1 and CDR2: SGHRS and YFSETQ. Deletions cut 3 bases from V and 6 bases from J, with 6 bases between. CDR3 residues: CASSSHPGELFF. CDR3 DNA sequence: TGCGCCAGCAGCTCCCATCCCGGGGAGCTGTTTTTT. Drawing the rest from reference TRBV5-1 and TRBJ2-2, the complete variable domain is KAGVTQTPRYLIKTRGQQVTLSCSPISGHRSVSWYQQTPGQGLQFLFEYFSETQRNKGNFPGRFSGRQFSNSRSEMNVSTLELGDSALYLCASSSHPGELFFGEGSRLTVL.

This rearrangement joins TRBV6-1 to TRBJ1-6; D gene uncertain. Trimming shortened V by 5 bases and J by 9 bases, and 14 bases separated the two germline ends. The length of the CDR3 is 14 residues. CDR1 MNHNS and CDR2 SASEGT come from the germline V gene. CDR3 amino acids: CASSRRREVSPLHF. The CDR3 DNA reads as TGTGCCAGCAGTCGGAGGAGAGAAGTTTCACCCCTCCACTTT.

The chain has TRBV13 and TRBJ2-2, with TRBD1 identical over 7 bases. CDR3 length: 16 residues. J was trimmed by 3 bases and V by 2 bases; bases with no gene match: 6. The germline V gene has CDR1 PRHDT and CDR2 FYEKMQ (reference sequence). The CDR3 nucleotides are TGTGCCAGCAGCTTAACAGGGGAGAGGGACACCGGGGAGCTGTTTTTT. Encoded protein: CASSLTGERDTGELFF.

The J gene is TRBJ2-7, the V gene TRBV6-5; 7 bases fit TRBD1. This CDR3 comprises 14 residues. Germline V gives CDR1 MNHEY, CDR2 SVGAGI. V lost 0 bases and J lost 6; bases outside the gene matches: 5. Here the CDR3 reads CASSYSDRDGEQYF. CDR3 in DNA: TGTGCCAGCAGTTACTCCGACAGGGACGGCGAGCAGTACTTC.